Detailed here is one TCR beta chain. The sample originates from a study of control samples from healthy donors and cancer patients. Clones were read by immunoSEQ multiplex PCR, and TCRdb kept only the in-frame ones, dropping some. This sample has approximately 94,000 clones; about 81% occur once, and the top ten carry approximately 38%. Germline V lookup: CDR1 SNHLY, CDR2 FYNNEI. The CDR3 extends over 16 amino acids. The J segment lost 7 bases and the V segment lost 9 bases, leaving 17 bases of the junction unmatched. Sequencing was done on a sample of PBMCs. The rearrangement uses TRBV2 and TRBJ1-4; TRBD1 agrees at 7 bases. This TCR came from a man in his 70s with lung cancer. The CDR3 DNA sequence: TGTGCCAGTTTGAATCAGGGGGTTACGTTCGGTGAAAAACTGTTTTTT. Encoded protein: CASLNQGVTFGEKLFF. Full variable domain (rest looked up from reference TRBV2 and TRBJ1-4): EPEVTQTPSHQVTQMGQEVILRCVPISNHLYFYWYRQILGQKVEFLVSFYNNEISEKSEIFDDQFSVERPDGSNFTLKIRSTKLEDSAMYFCASLNQGVTFGEKLFFGSGTQLSVL.